This T cell receptor beta chain was obtained from a study of CD8 T cells in Susac syndrome. The authors reverse transcribed roughly 0.5 to 1 ug RNA with random hexamers. TCR beta CDR3 was amplified by immunoSEQ multiplex PCR. This amplification extended across 54 Vbeta and 13 Jbeta segments. TCRdb re-derived calls from the immunoSEQ multiplex PCR reads in MiXCR, one entry per CDR3 protein. The sample records 180,000 or so distinct CDR3 sequences, almost 96% being singletons. TCR beta sequencing covered blood CD8+ and CD4+ T cells. Treatment-naive patients with stable or active relapsing-remitting disease were the multiple sclerosis controls. Negative isolation yielded CD8+ and CD4+ T cells; FACS enriched TEMRA cells. With 8 bases removed from V and 1 base from J, the gap between germline ends came to 8 bases. There are 12 residues in the CDR3. Germline lookup yields CDR1 LNHNV and CDR2 YYDKDF (reference sequence).

The rearrangement joins TRBV15 to TRBJ1-1, with D unclear. The TCR was taken from a human donor with multiple sclerosis. Material: CD4+ T cells from PBMCs. The CDR3 bases are TGTGCCACCGATAGCGAGAACACTGAAGCTTTCTTT. Its translation: CATDSENTEAFF. Using reference TRBV15 and TRBJ1-1 for the parts outside the CDR3, the full variable domain is DAMVIQNPRYQVTQFGKPVTLSCSQTLNHNVMYWYQQKSSQAPKLLFHYYDKDFNNEADTPDNFQSRRPNTSFCFLDIRSPGLGDTAMYLCATDSENTEAFFGQGTRLTVV.